The source of this T cell receptor beta chain is a study of CD8+ T cells in alopecia areata (dated by TCRdb to the late 2010s). A note on the overall study: Treated patients were enrolled in an open-label pilot trial of oral tofacitinib, 5 to 10 mg twice daily, for moderate-to-severe alopecia areata. Patients received tofacitinib for 6 to 18 months and were then followed off drug for 6 months to check for delayed response and recurrence. In both human patients and the C3H/HeJ mouse model, the study applied high-throughput TCRbeta sequencing to look at T cell clonal expansion in alopecia areata. In humans, TCRbeta sequencing was performed on scalp tissue and on sorted CD4+ and CD8+ peripheral blood T cells from healthy controls and from patients with patchy or totalis/universalis alopecia areata. Biopsies were taken from tofacitinib-treated patients at baseline and at 4 and 24 weeks of treatment, and a later scalp biopsy was taken in several of the tofacitinib-treated patients. Scalp clonality was compared across normal scalp (n=4), patchy alopecia areata scalp (n=8), and alopecia totalis/universalis scalp (n=8). The RNA source kit depended on sample type: the PAXgene miRNA kit for fixed scalp, the miRNeasy kit for PBMCs, and the RNeasy kit for mouse skin. TCRbeta CDR3 regions were amplified by immunoSEQ multiplex PCR using 35 Vbeta forward and 13 Jbeta reverse primers. Study-wide findings and limitations: Unlike mouse skin, where gammadelta T cells dominate, normal human skin contains resident alphabeta T cells that get sequenced too, which complicates analysis of the scalp TCR repertoire. Compared with normal scalp, lesional scalp had higher clonality and more expanded CD8+ clones, particularly in alopecia totalis/universalis, a pattern that suggests antigenic drive. TCR sequences shared between patients were less clear than in mice, possibly partly because of HLA diversity in the patient population.

The library was built by means of the immunoSEQ multiplex PCR assay. For TCR sequencing, RNA was extracted from every sample and reverse transcribed into cDNA to serve as template. First-strand cDNA was synthesized with SuperScript III using a 2:1 mix of oligo-dT and random hexamers. A synthetic immune receptor repertoire was used to measure amplification bias, and any remaining bias was corrected computationally. Per the original workflow: Raw reads were preprocessed to remove errors, and CDR3 was defined according to IMGT conventions as the region from the conserved cysteine to phenylalanine. To get clonality, Shannon entropy was normalized by log2 of the number of productive unique TCRs and the result was subtracted from 1. Whether scalp clones were CD4 or CD8 was inferred by matching scalp TCRbeta sequences against CD4 and CD8 repertoires sorted from blood. As stored in TCRdb, this immuneACCESS dataset retains in-frame rearrangements with V and J assigned. A fraction of the clones does not appear; measured against another copy, unresolved V genes explain less than half of the discrepancy, and the remainder lacks a known reason. That table gives V, J and clone size, and the DNA gave D and trimming. The table for this sample lists some 110,000 clones; roughly two fifths of them were counted only once. Jointly, the top ten make up 2.5% to 3.5% of the sample.

This clone was detected once. Its antigen has not been determined. No base-level quality is on record; no much larger clone is a single base apart. Lesional scalp punch biopsies and peripheral blood were obtained from alopecia areata patients. After PBMCs were isolated by density centrifugation and stained for CD3, CD4 and CD8, a FACSAria was used to sort CD4+ and CD8+ T cells. This TCR was recovered from a human donor with alopecia areata. Material: CD4+ T cells sorted from blood.

The CDR3 reads as follows: CASSSSLAGGREQFF. The nucleotides are TGCGCCAGCAGCTCGTCACTAGCGGGGGGTCGTGAGCAGTTCTTC. The chain couples TRBV5-1 to TRBJ2-1; 12 nucleotides in the junction match TRBD2. The germline V gene sets CDR1 to SGHRS and CDR2 to YFSETQ. The CDR3, cysteine through phenylalanine, is 15 amino acids long. Solely the CDR3 DNA is kept, with 45 bases framed from the first base. V has 3 bases trimmed and J has 9 bases trimmed; junction bases matching no gene number 7.